The TCR beta chain described here comes from a study of cytomegalovirus exposure and HLA in healthy donors. Whole-study context: Earlier, roughly 180 million T cells were analyzed, and fewer than 120 million unique TCR beta sequences were found among them.

With 60 Vbeta and 13 Jbeta primers, the PCR was carried out. The table came from immunoSEQ multiplex PCR; TCRdb's copy has only in-frame clones and leaves some out. The sample yields about 160,000 clones, 65% to 85% seen once. This clone was detected once. Its target is not known. V shed 6 bases, J shed 6 bases, and the junction held 7 bases outside the gene matches. Germline V CDR1 and CDR2: LNHDA, SQIVND (reference sequence). There are 14 residues in the CDR3. Overall study findings and caveats: Analyses of presence/absence relied on an assumption of roughly uniform sequencing depth across donors. Some segments of the V type, notably TRBV6-2 and TRBV6-3, were excluded as indistinguishable. Later work associated over 15,000 TCR beta sequences with HLA alleles at 0.05 false discovery rate.

The clonotype originates from a woman aged 50 to 65 in good health and CMV-seropositive. Input material: PBMCs. The genes are TRBV19 and TRBJ1-5; TRBD1 agrees at 8 bases. The CDR3: CASSRDRGSQPQHF. CDR3 coding DNA: TGTGCCAGTAGCCGAGACAGGGGAAGTCAGCCCCAGCATTTT.